This TCR beta chain originates from a study of T cell responses to AZD1222 COVID-19 vaccine. Study-level background: Investigators merged groups given second doses at roughly 4 or roughly 12 weeks.

The data were produced by immunoSEQ multiplex PCR, yet TCRdb's version contains in-frame clones alone and is incomplete. The sample lists about 140,000 clones, 70% to 90% occurring once. About this clone: Its antigen remains unidentified.

The CDR3 length is 14 residues. CDR1 and CDR2 from the germline V gene are MNHEY and SVGEGT. The V and J ends lost 5 bases and 7 bases, in that order; junction bases with no gene match: 8. Findings and limits, study-wide: It was only after the peak T cell response that any repertoires were sampled.

The chain is built from TRBV6-2 or TRBV6-3 and TRBJ1-5; 7 positions agree with TRBD1. This clonotype was obtained from an adult in good health. The sequenced sample was peripheral blood, obtained on day 0 of AZD1222 vaccination. The CDR3 DNA sequence: TGTGCCAGCAGTCCCTCCGACAGGGTGCAGCCCCAGCATTTT. As protein: CASSPSDRVQPQHF.